Below, 32 T cell receptor beta chains from the same sample are listed, as sequenced in a study of cytomegalovirus exposure and HLA in healthy donors. Primers included in the PCR were 60 Vbeta and 13 Jbeta primers. This table comes from immunoSEQ multiplex PCR, and its TCRdb copy is limited to in-frame clones, with some not included. The sample lists 150,000 to 200,000 clones, 75% to 85% occurring once. The sequencing input was PBMCs. The receptors were sampled from a woman aged 18-35 years in good health and CMV-seropositive.

The genes are TRBV11-3 and TRBJ1-3; D may be TRBD1 (6 bases). This CDR3 spans 13 amino acids. The germline V gene encodes CDR1 SGHNT and CDR2 YENEEA. V shed 3 bases and J shed 8 bases, with 11 bases lying between them. Here the CDR3 DNA reads TGTGCCAGCAGCTTCAGGGGCGGTGACACCATATATTTT. It encodes CASSFRGGDTIYF.

The chain links TRBV29-1 to TRBJ2-2, with unresolved D. V lost 8 bases and J lost 1, with 8 bases in between. Germline CDR1 and CDR2: SQVTM and ANQGSEA. The CDR3 loop spans 12 amino acids. This CDR3 reads CSSQKNTGELFF. In nucleotides, the CDR3 is TGCAGCTCTCAGAAGAACACCGGGGAGCTGTTTTTT.

This chain uses TRBV7-6 with TRBJ2-2, with 8 nucleotides matching TRBD2. This CDR3 spans 15 amino acids. Trimming removed 2 bases from V and 4 bases from J; junction bases left unmatched: 3. Germline assignment: CDR1 SGHVS and CDR2 FNYEAQ. The chain's CDR3 is CASSLRGGRTGELFF. The CDR3, as DNA: TGTGCCAGCAGCTTACGGGGGGGACGCACCGGGGAGCTGTTTTTT.

This chain links TRBV10-2 with TRBJ2-3; D uncertain. Trimming removed 5 bases at V and 4 bases at J, with 10 bases between. The CDR3 consists of 13 residues. Germline CDR1 reads WSHSY; CDR2 reads SAAADI. For the CDR3, the DNA is TGCGCCAGCAGTACCTTGGCGGCAGATACGCAGTATTTT. Its protein is CASSTLAADTQYF.

The V and J genes are TRBV5-4 and TRBJ2-2; the D gene is possibly TRBD2 (6 bases). The CDR3 is 14 amino acids. The V gene's germline CDR1 is SGHNT and CDR2 YYREEE (reference sequence). The V and J ends lost 2 bases and 3 bases respectively, with 8 bases between them. The CDR3 bases are TGTGCCAGCAGCTTTGGCGGGGACACCGGGGAGCTGTTTTTT. It is translated as CASSFGGDTGELFF.

The rearrangement links TRBV6-6 to TRBJ1-3, with TRBD1 as a possible D gene (6 bases). Germline-derived CDR1 and CDR2 are MNHNY and SVGAGI (reference sequence). CDR3 length: 16 residues. The V end lost 0 bases, the J end lost 4 bases, and 13 bases lay between the germline ends. CDR3 amino acids: CASSYSIGGPGNTIYF. CDR3 in DNA: TGTGCCAGCAGTTACTCGATCGGGGGGCCGGGAAACACCATATATTTT.

The CDR3 nucleotides are TGTGCCAGCGGACATGCGAGCTCCTACAATGAGCAGTTCTTC. It translates to CASGHASSYNEQFF. V is TRBV6-1 and J is TRBJ2-1; D is perhaps TRBD1 (5 bases). The CDR3 runs to 14 residues. CDR1 is MNHNS, CDR2 SASEGT, per germline. V lost 8 bases, J lost 0 bases, and 11 bases lay in between.

This clone was seen once. This rearrangement joins TRBV30 to TRBJ1-2; D might be TRBD1 (5 bases). The CDR3 is 12 residues long. V was pared by 4 bases and J by 9 bases, with 15 bases between. Germline V gives CDR1 GTSNPN, CDR2 SVGIG (reference sequence). CDR3 coding DNA: TGTGCCTGGATCCAACTGGGGGGTAGCTACACCTTC. The encoded protein is CAWIQLGGSYTF.

V and J are TRBV11-2 and TRBJ1-2, with TRBD1 as a possible D gene (5 bases). CDR3 length: 13 amino acids. CDR1 SGHAT and CDR2 FQNNGV come from the germline V gene. V lost 5 bases, J lost 1 base, and 8 bases lay in between. In DNA form, the CDR3 reads TGTGCCAGCAGCCTCGACAGTAACTATGGCTACACCTTC. Translated: CASSLDSNYGYTF.

As for this clone: At one of its ends the junction is not consistent with the germline gene, which may arise from a read error. Different DNA sequences within this sample yield the same CDR3. The chain has TRBV5-1 and TRBJ1-5; perhaps TRBD1 as D (6 bases). This CDR3 has 14 amino acids. Germline CDR1 reads SGHRS; CDR2 reads YFSETQ. The CDR3 DNA reads as TGTGCCAGCAGCGGCGAGGGGGGCAATCAGCCCCAGCATTTT. It translates to CASSGEGGNQPQHF.

Details on this clone: Other DNA sequences in this sample translate to the same CDR3. The chain joins TRBV15 to TRBJ2-5, with D hard to call. This CDR3 region has 13 residues. The V and J ends lost 0 bases and 5 bases respectively, with 7 bases between them. Germline CDR1 and CDR2: LNHNV and YYDKDF (reference sequence). This chain's CDR3 is CATSRDREETQYF. The CDR3 DNA follows: TGTGCCACCAGCAGAGATCGAGAGGAGACCCAGTACTTC.

Regarding this clone: Mismatch with germline at one junction end may stem from a read error. This chain links TRBV4-1 with TRBJ1-4; D unclear. CDR3 length: 15 residues. Germline CDR1 MGHRA, CDR2 YSYEKL. The CDR3 nucleotides read TGCGCCAGCCGCCCCTTCGGTGCCCCTAATAAAAAACTGTTTTTT. Protein product: CASRPFGAPNKKLFF.

The rearrangement links TRBV6-4 to TRBJ1-2; 9 bases fit TRBD1. Trimming removed 1 base from V and 5 bases from J; junction bases left unmatched: 2. This CDR3 is built from 14 residues. Germline V CDR1 and CDR2: MRHNA, SNTAGT. CDR3 nucleotides: TGTGCCAGCAGTGACTTGACAGGGGGTTATGGCTACACCTTC. It is translated as CASSDLTGGYGYTF.

The V gene is TRBV19, the J gene TRBJ2-6, with TRBD1 matching 9 bases. This CDR3 has 18 residues. Germline V gives CDR1 LNHDA, CDR2 SQIVND (reference sequence). Trimming took 7 bases from V and 1 from J; bases not matched to a gene: 11. The CDR3 nucleotides are TGTGCCAGTACCCCCCGGGACAGGGCTATATCTGGGGCCAACGTCCTGACTTTC. Protein sequence: CASTPRDRAISGANVLTF.

In this sample, this clone turned up once. The chain joins TRBV5-1 to TRBJ2-5, with D unresolved. Germline loops: CDR1 SGHRS, CDR2 YFSETQ. V gave up 8 bases and J gave up 0 bases, with 26 bases separating them. There are 18 residues in the CDR3. This CDR3 is CARRVLLGPTFDQETQYF. CDR3 bases: TGCGCCAGACGGGTCTTGTTGGGTCCCACGTTCGACCAAGAGACCCAGTACTTC.

The chain is built from TRBV7-9 and TRBJ1-6; D is undetermined. Trimming shortened V by 0 bases and J by 7 bases, and 10 bases separated the two germline ends. The CDR3 has 15 amino acids. The germline gives CDR1 SEHNR, CDR2 FQNEAQ (reference sequence). The CDR3 coding sequence is TGTGCCAGCAGCTTAGCGTTGAGGGCCAATTCACCCCTCCACTTT. Protein: CASSLALRANSPLHF.

The chain uses TRBV7-6 and TRBJ2-3, with 10 bases lining up with TRBD2. In germline, CDR1 is SGHVS, CDR2 FNYEAQ. CDR3 length: 15 residues. V lost 5 bases to trimming and J lost 7 bases; unmatched junction nucleotides: 9. The CDR3 region has the DNA TGTGCCAGCAGCCCCAGAGCGGGGGGGGTAAATACGCAGTATTTT. This gives the protein CASSPRAGGVNTQYF. Full variable domain (remainder filled in from reference TRBV7-6 and TRBJ2-3): GAGVSQSPRYKVTKRGQDVALRCDPISGHVSLYWYRQALGQGPEFLTYFNYEAQQDKSGLPNDRFSAERPEGSISTLTIQRTEQRDSAMYRCASSPRAGGVNTQYFGPGTRLTVL.

The V gene is TRBV9, the J gene TRBJ2-7, with a tentative D call TRBD1 (6 bases). V lost 0 bases to trimming and J lost 0 bases, with 7 bases between them. CDR1 SGDLS and CDR2 YYNGEE come from the germline V gene. The CDR3 totals 14 residues. The CDR3 protein is CASSVGQASYEQYF. CDR3 nucleotides: TGTGCCAGCAGCGTAGGACAGGCCTCCTACGAGCAGTACTTC.

CDR3 in amino acids: CASRGKTEAFF. Written as DNA, the CDR3 is TGCGCCTCCCGAGGAAAAACTGAAGCTTTCTTT. The V gene is TRBV4-1, the J gene TRBJ1-1; no reliable D call. This CDR3 region has 11 residues. V lost 11 bases, J lost 5 bases, and 12 bases lay in between. The germline V gene has CDR1 MGHRA and CDR2 YSYEKL.

This clone was seen only a few times. Additional DNA sequences in this sample encode the identical CDR3. This chain joins TRBV2 and TRBJ1-4, with 8 bases fitting TRBD1. This CDR3 has 12 amino acids. The V segment lost 6 bases and the J segment 7 bases; nucleotides outside the gene matches: 1. CDR1 SNHLY and CDR2 FYNNEI come from the germline V gene. The CDR3 nucleotides are TGTGCCAGCAGAGGACAGGGTGAAAAACTGTTTTTT. Residues: CASRGQGEKLFF.

This clone was seen a single time. CDR3 region: CATRADRGSGNTIYF. As DNA, the CDR3 is TGTGCCACCCGAGCAGACAGGGGGAGTGGAAACACCATATATTTT. The chain carries TRBV6-1 and TRBJ1-3; 9 nucleotides agree with TRBD1. The CDR3 contains 15 residues. V lost 10 bases to trimming and J lost 3 bases; unmatched junction nucleotides: 10. Germline V gene data show CDR1 as MNHNS and CDR2 as SASEGT.

This clone was found a few times. The chain is built from TRBV2 and TRBJ2-2, with 7 bases fitting TRBD2. Germline CDR1 reads SNHLY; CDR2 reads FYNNEI. J gave up 0 bases and V 8 bases, and 3 bases lay outside the gene matches. The CDR3 has 14 amino acids. The CDR3 spells CASRGVANTGELFF. DNA of the CDR3: TGTGCCAGCCGGGGGGTTGCGAACACCGGGGAGCTGTTTTTT.

This chain joins TRBV2 and TRBJ1-4, with D hard to call. The CDR3 extends over 15 amino acids. CDR1 SNHLY and CDR2 FYNNEI come from the germline V gene. Between the trimmed V and J ends, which lost 5 bases and 0 bases, there was a span of 10 bases. The CDR3 spells CASSRGGTTNEKLFF. As DNA, the CDR3 is TGTGCCAGCAGTCGGGGTGGGACAACTAATGAAAAACTGTTTTTT.

This chain joins TRBV6-1 and TRBJ1-1, with 7 nucleotides matching TRBD1. CDR1 is MNHNS and CDR2 is SASEGT in the germline V gene. The V gene end was trimmed by 5 bases and the J gene end by 0 bases; junction bases not matched to a gene: 3. The CDR3 contains 14 residues. CDR3 residues: CASSLTGMNTEAFF. The CDR3 DNA reads TGTGCCAGCAGTTTGACAGGGATGAACACTGAAGCTTTCTTT.

V is TRBV9 and J is TRBJ2-6, with TRBD2 matching 7 bases. The CDR3 is made up of 15 amino acids. V lost 3 bases and J lost 0; bases outside the gene matches: 0. CDR1 SGDLS and CDR2 YYNGEE come from the germline V gene. The CDR3 here is CASSGGGSGANVLTF. Written as DNA, the CDR3 is TGTGCCAGCAGCGGGGGGGGCTCTGGGGCCAACGTCCTGACTTTC.

V is TRBV15 and J is TRBJ1-2; D not certain. Germline lookup yields CDR1 LNHNV and CDR2 YYDKDF (reference sequence). There are 14 residues in the CDR3. The V end lost 0 bases, the J end lost 8 bases, and 13 bases lay between the germline ends. The CDR3 reads CATSRELNSGGYTF. The CDR3 nucleotides read TGTGCCACCAGCAGAGAATTAAACAGCGGAGGCTACACCTTC.

The chain recombines TRBV7-2 with TRBJ1-1; TRBD1 is a possible D gene (5 bases). The V end was cut by 5 bases, the J end by 0 bases, with 13 bases between. The CDR3 runs to 15 residues. Germline V gene lookup returns CDR1 SGHTA and CDR2 FQGNSA. For the CDR3, the DNA is TGTGCCAGCAGCATCCGGGGGGGGATGAACACTGAAGCTTTCTTT. Translated: CASSIRGGMNTEAFF.

This CDR3 is CASSLASGGATDTQYF. CDR3 coding DNA: TGTGCCAGCAGCTTAGCAAGCGGGGGGGCCACAGATACGCAGTATTTT. This chain joins TRBV7-9 and TRBJ2-3, with 10 bases aligning to TRBD2. Germline assignment: CDR1 SEHNR and CDR2 FQNEAQ (reference sequence). This CDR3 has 16 residues. V lost 0 bases, J lost 2 bases, and 2 bases stayed unmatched.

V is TRBV2 and J is TRBJ1-1; the match to TRBD1 covers 9 bases. This CDR3 has 13 amino acids. Germline assignment: CDR1 SNHLY and CDR2 FYNNEI. Trimming took 4 bases from V and 8 from J; bases not matched to a gene: 5. CDR3 sequence (DNA): TGTGCCAGCAGTGTCGACAGGGGGGGGGAAGCTTTCTTT. As protein: CASSVDRGGEAFF.

V usage is TRBV27 and J usage is TRBJ1-4; 8 bases map to TRBD1. The CDR3 sequence is 16 residues long. CDR1 is MNHEY, CDR2 SMNVEV, per germline (reference sequence). With V trimmed by 5 bases and J by 4 bases, 9 bases remained unmatched. CDR3 amino acids: CASSRRTGSGNEKLFF. In DNA, the CDR3 is TGTGCCAGCAGTCGACGGACAGGGTCGGGTAATGAAAAACTGTTTTTT.

The V call is TRBV6-5, the J call TRBJ1-6; 7 nucleotides line up with TRBD1. The CDR3 is 16 residues long. CDR1 and CDR2 from the germline V gene are MNHEY and SVGAGI. V lost 0 bases to trimming and J lost 7 bases; unmatched junction nucleotides: 6. The CDR3 reads CASSYSSTGTNSPLHF. In DNA, the CDR3 is TGTGCCAGCAGTTACTCGTCGACAGGGACCAATTCACCCCTCCACTTT.

The chain recombines TRBV6-1 with TRBJ1-1, with D possibly matching TRBD1 (5 bases). CDR1 is MNHNS and CDR2 is SASEGT in the germline V gene. This CDR3 comprises 13 residues. Trimming removed 10 bases from V and 4 bases from J, with 16 bases in between. The CDR3 spells CATTGTPATEAFF. The CDR3 DNA reads as TGTGCCACCACCGGGACTCCCGCCACTGAAGCTTTCTTT.